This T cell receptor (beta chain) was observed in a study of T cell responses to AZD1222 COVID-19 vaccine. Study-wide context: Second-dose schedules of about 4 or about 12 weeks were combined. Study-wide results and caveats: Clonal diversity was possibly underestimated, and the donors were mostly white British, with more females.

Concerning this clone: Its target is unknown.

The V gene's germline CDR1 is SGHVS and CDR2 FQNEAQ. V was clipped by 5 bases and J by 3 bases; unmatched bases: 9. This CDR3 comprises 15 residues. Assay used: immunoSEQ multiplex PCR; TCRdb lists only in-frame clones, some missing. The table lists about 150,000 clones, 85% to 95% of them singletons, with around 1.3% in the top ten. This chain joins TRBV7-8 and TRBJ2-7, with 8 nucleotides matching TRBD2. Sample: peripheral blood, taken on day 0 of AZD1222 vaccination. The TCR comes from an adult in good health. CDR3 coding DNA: TGTGCCAGCAGCCCCGGGGGGGGAGCAGGCTACGAGCAGTACTTC. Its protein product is CASSPGGGAGYEQYF.